This T cell receptor beta chain was retrieved from a study of T-cell memory formation after mild COVID-19. TCRdb processed the 5' RACE reads anew with MiXCR; each CDR3 protein has one entry. Among about 190,000 distinct CDR3 sequences, around 18% were seen once, and the ten largest hold 2.4%. The CDR3 covers 15 residues. The junction had 6 bases not matched to a gene; V was cut back by 3 bases and J by 3 bases. Germline CDR1 and CDR2: SGHRS and YFSETQ. Remarks on this clonotype: As yet, its antigen is unknown.

Study conclusions and caveats: In second-wave clones peaking day 37, SARS-CoV-2 specificity remained unconfirmed.

The specimen was PBMCs or a T cell subset sorted from them (not recorded which). The sequence was collected from an adult woman who had mild COVID-19 (a few samples of this study predate the infection). Cell type and time point are not known. J is TRBJ2-5 and V is TRBV5-1; TRBD1 aligns across 9 bases. CDR3: CASSWIQGAEETQYF. The DNA for the CDR3 is TGCGCCAGCAGCTGGATACAGGGGGCAGAAGAGACCCAGTACTTC.